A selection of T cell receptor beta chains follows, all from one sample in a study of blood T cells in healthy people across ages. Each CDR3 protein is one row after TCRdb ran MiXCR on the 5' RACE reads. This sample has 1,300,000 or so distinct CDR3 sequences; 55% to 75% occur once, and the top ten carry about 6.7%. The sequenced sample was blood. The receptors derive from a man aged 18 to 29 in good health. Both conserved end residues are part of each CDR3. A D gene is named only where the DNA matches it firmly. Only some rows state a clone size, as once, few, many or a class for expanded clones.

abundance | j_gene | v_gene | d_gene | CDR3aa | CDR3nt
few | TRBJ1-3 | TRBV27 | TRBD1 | CASRPTGAGNTIYF | TGTGCCAGCAGGCCGACAGGGGCCGGAAACACCATATATTTT
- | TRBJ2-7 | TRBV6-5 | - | CASQGGRRYEQYF | TGTGCCAGCCAAGGCGGGCGTCGGTACGAGCAGTACTTC
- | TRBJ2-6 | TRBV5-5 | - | CASSLEVLASSGANVLTF | TGTGCCAGCAGCTTGGAGGTGCTCGCGTCGTCTGGGGCCAACGTCCTGACTTTC
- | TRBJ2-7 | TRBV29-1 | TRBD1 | CSVDGTGGDEQYF | TGCAGCGTCGACGGGACAGGGGGCGACGAGCAGTACTTC
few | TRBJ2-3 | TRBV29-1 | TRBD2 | CSVGLAGATDTQYF | TGCAGCGTTGGGCTAGCGGGGGCCACAGATACGCAGTATTTT
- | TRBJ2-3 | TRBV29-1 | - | CSVEEEGWTDTQYF | TGCAGCGTTGAAGAGGAAGGATGGACAGATACGCAGTATTTT
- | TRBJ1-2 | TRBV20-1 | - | CSAPSGASGYTF | TGCAGTGCTCCCTCGGGAGCGAGTGGCTACACCTTC
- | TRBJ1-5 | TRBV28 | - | CASRQPGRGSSNQPQHF | TGTGCCAGCAGACAACCGGGCAGGGGTTCTAGCAATCAGCCCCAGCATTTT
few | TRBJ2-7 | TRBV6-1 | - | CASRGQGGHEQYF | TGTGCCAGCCGGGGGCAGGGGGGCCACGAGCAGTACTTC
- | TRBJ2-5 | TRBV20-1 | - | CSAREDWSDNEQYF | TGCAGTGCTAGAGAGGATTGGTCAGACAATGAGCAGTACTTC
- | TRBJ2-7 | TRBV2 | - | CASSITDYEQYF | TGTGCCAGCAGTATTACTGACTACGAGCAGTACTTC
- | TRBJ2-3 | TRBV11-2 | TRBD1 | CASSLTGSRLGVDTQYF | TGTGCCAGCAGCTTGACAGGGTCAAGATTGGGGGTAGATACGCAGTATTTT
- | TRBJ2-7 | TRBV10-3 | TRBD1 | CAISAPDRASYEQYF | TGTGCCATCAGCGCCCCGGACAGGGCGTCCTACGAGCAGTACTTC
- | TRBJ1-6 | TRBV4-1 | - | CASSQEGGPYDSPLHF | TGCGCCAGCAGCCAAGAAGGGGGGCCCTATGATTCACCCCTCCACTTT
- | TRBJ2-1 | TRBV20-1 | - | CSASAPVYNEQFF | TGCAGTGCTAGCGCCCCGGTCTACAATGAGCAGTTCTTC
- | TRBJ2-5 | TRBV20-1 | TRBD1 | CSAPRQGLSQETQYF | TGCAGTGCCCCGAGACAGGGGTTATCCCAAGAGACCCAGTACTTC
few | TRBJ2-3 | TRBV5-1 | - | CASNWDLSDTQYF | TGCGCCAGCAACTGGGACCTTTCAGATACGCAGTATTTT
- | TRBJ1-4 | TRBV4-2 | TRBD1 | CASSQGGGREKLFF | TGTGCCAGCAGCCAAGGAGGGGGCCGTGAAAAACTGTTTTTT
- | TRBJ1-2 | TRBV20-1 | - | CSAPPAENYGYTF | TGCAGTGCTCCCCCGGCGGAGAACTATGGCTACACCTTC
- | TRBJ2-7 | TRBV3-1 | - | CASSQIYISYEQYF | TGTGCCAGCAGCCAAATTTACATCTCCTACGAGCAGTACTTC
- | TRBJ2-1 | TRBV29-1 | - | CSVRRDRRDNEQFF | TGCAGCGTTCGGCGGGACCGCCGGGACAATGAGCAGTTCTTC
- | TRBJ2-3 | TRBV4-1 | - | CASSQDGDSPSTDTQYF | TGCGCCAGCAGCCAAGATGGGGACTCCCCTAGCACAGATACGCAGTATTTT
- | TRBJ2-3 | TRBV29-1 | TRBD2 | CSVEDYSGVGDTQYF | TGCAGCGTTGAAGATTACAGCGGGGTTGGAGATACGCAGTATTTT
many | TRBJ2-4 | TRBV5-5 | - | CASSLVARDMASAKNIQYF | TGTGCCAGCAGCTTGGTAGCCCGTGATATGGCTTCGGCCAAAAACATTCAGTACTTC
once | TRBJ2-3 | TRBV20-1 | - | CSARDQGRVYTDTQYF | TGCAGTGCTAGAGATCAAGGGCGGGTCTACACAGATACGCAGTATTTT
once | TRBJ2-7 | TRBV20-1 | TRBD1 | CSAISRTGEAEQYF | TGCAGTGCTATTTCTAGGACAGGGGAGGCCGAGCAGTACTTC
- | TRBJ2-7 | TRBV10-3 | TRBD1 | CAISDRGGSGYEQYF | TGTGCCATCAGTGATCGAGGGGGCTCGGGGTACGAGCAGTACTTC
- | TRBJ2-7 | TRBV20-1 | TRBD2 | CSAHPQDAGRYYEQYF | TGCAGTGCTCATCCACAAGATGCCGGGAGGTACTACGAGCAGTACTTC
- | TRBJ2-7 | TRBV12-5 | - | CASGPDTSKFYEQYF | TGTGCTAGTGGACCCGACACCTCAAAGTTCTACGAGCAGTACTTC
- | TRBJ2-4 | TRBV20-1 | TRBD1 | CSAQRSGQGIGPREQYF | TGCAGTGCCCAACGATCGGGACAGGGTATTGGCCCCCGGGAGCAGTACTTC
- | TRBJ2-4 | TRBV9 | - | CASSPTGNLNEQYF | TGTGCCAGCAGCCCCACGGGGAACCTAAATGAGCAGTACTTC
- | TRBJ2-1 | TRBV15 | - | CATSKARSSYNEQFF | TGTGCCACCAGCAAGGCTAGATCCTCCTACAATGAGCAGTTCTTC
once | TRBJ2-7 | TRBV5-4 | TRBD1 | CVSSHMGQNSYEQYF | TGTGTCAGCAGCCATATGGGACAGAACTCCTACGAGCAGTACTTC
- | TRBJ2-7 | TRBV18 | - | CASSPSTGLYEQYF | TGTGCCAGCTCACCCAGTACAGGCCTTTACGAGCAGTACTTC
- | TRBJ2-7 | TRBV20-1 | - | CSANSLSVEQYF | TGCAGTGCCAACAGCCTCTCGGTCGAGCAGTACTTC
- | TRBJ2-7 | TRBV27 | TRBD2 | CASSTLAGDGYEQYF | TGTGCCAGCAGTACCCTAGCGGGAGATGGGTACGAGCAGTACTTC
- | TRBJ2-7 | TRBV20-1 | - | CSARSSGSYEQYF | TGCAGTGCTAGGAGTTCAGGATCCTACGAGCAGTACTTC
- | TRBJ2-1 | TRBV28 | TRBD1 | CASRPTGTGSDEQFF | TGTGCCAGCAGACCTACCGGGACAGGGTCCGATGAGCAGTTCTTC
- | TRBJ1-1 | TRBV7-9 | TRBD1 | CASSTTGGGAFF | TGTGCCAGCAGCACAACAGGGGGTGGGGCTTTCTTT
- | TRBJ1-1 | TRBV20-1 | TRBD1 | CSARDQMGQSSSPRNTEAFF | TGCAGTGCTAGAGATCAAATGGGACAGAGTTCTTCGCCCAGGAACACTGAAGCTTTCTTT
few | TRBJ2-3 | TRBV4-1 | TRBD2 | CASSGRLAGADTQYF | TGCGCCAGCAGCGGGCGACTAGCGGGGGCAGATACGCAGTATTTT
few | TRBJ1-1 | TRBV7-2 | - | CASSTYRVEVTEAFF | TGTGCCAGCAGCACCTACAGGGTGGAGGTCACTGAAGCTTTCTTT
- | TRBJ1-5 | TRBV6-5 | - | CASSNLAGSNQPQHF | TGTGCCAGCAGTAACCTGGCAGGGAGTAATCAGCCCCAGCATTTT
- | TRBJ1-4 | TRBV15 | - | CATSLGQSEKLFF | TGTGCCACCAGCCTAGGACAGTCTGAAAAACTGTTTTTT
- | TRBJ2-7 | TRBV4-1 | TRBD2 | CASSQGTSRGDYEQYF | TGCGCCAGCAGCCAAGGGACTAGCCGAGGGGACTACGAGCAGTACTTC
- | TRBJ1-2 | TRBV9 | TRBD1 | CASSEGQTHYGYTF | TGTGCCAGCAGCGAGGGACAGACCCACTATGGCTACACCTTC
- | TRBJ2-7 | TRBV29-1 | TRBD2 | CSVVSSGRAYEQYF | TGCAGCGTGGTTTCTAGCGGGAGGGCCTACGAGCAGTACTTC
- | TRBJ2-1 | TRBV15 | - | CATSVQRHNEQFF | TGTGCCACCAGCGTCCAGAGACACAATGAGCAGTTCTTC
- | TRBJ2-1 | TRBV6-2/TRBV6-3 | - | CASSSGGVNEQFF | TGTGCCAGCAGTTCGGGCGGAGTCAATGAGCAGTTCTTC
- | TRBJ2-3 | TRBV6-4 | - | CASSPDPVTGTQYF | TGTGCCAGCAGTCCAGACCCGGTCACAGGTACGCAGTATTTT
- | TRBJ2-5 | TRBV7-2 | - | CASSLSLGRGPQETQYF | TGTGCCAGCAGCTTAAGTCTAGGAAGAGGTCCCCAAGAGACCCAGTACTTC